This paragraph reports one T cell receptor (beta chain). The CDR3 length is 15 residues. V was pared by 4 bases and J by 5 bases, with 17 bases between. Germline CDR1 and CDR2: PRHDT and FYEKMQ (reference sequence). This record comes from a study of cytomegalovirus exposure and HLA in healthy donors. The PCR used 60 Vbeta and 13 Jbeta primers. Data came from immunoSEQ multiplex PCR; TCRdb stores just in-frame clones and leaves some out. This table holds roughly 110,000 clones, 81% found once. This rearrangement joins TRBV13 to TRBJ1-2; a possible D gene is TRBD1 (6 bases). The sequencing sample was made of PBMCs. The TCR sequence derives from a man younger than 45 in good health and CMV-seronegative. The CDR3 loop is CASSSRTASAYGYTF. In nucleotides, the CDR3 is TGTGCCAGCAGCTCACGGACAGCGAGCGCTTATGGCTACACCTTC.